These 18 T cell receptor beta chains originate from one sample sequenced in a study of cytomegalovirus exposure and HLA in healthy donors. Primers included in the PCR were 60 Vbeta and 13 Jbeta primers. Sequenced by immunoSEQ multiplex PCR; TCRdb stores in-frame clones only, minus some. Among over 95,000 clones, 74% were seen once, and the ten largest hold 2% to 2.5%. The sequencing sample was made of PBMCs. All receptors come from a human donor in good health.

This sequence joins TRBV5-1 and TRBJ2-7, with a weak D call TRBD2 (6 bases). The V gene lost 4 bases and the J gene lost 6 bases, with 20 bases spanning the gap. This CDR3 has 15 residues. Germline CDR1 reads SGHRS; CDR2 reads YFSETQ. As DNA, the CDR3 is TGCGCCAGCAGCGACCAAAGACTAGTCAGCAGCGAGCAGTACTTC. This translates into CASSDQRLVSSEQYF. Combining the CDR3 with reference TRBV5-1 and TRBJ2-7 gives the whole variable domain KAGVTQTPRYLIKTRGQQVTLSCSPISGHRSVSWYQQTPGQGLQFLFEYFSETQRNKGNFPGRFSGRQFSNSRSEMNVSTLELGDSALYLCASSDQRLVSSEQYFGPGTRLTVT.

The rearrangement links TRBV18 to TRBJ1-4, with D uncertain. Deletions cut 6 bases from V and 4 bases from J, with 12 bases between. This CDR3 has 14 residues. Per the germline V gene, CDR1 is KGHSH and CDR2 is LQKENI. CDR3 region: CASSRVHGNEKLFF. The DNA for the CDR3 is TGTGCCAGCTCCCGGGTCCATGGTAATGAAAAACTGTTTTTT.

The chain combines TRBV5-6 with TRBJ2-3; a weak D match, TRBD2 (5 bases). Trimming cost V 4 bases and J 3 bases, with 18 bases left between them. Germline V gene sequence: CDR1 SGHDT, CDR2 YYEEEE. CDR3 length: 16 amino acids. DNA of the CDR3: TGTGCCAGCAGCGCCAGTGGGGTGAGCGGTACAGATACGCAGTATTTT. Translating gives CASSASGVSGTDTQYF.

V is TRBV11-2 and J is TRBJ2-3; 11 bases line up with TRBD2. V was pared by 5 bases and J by 4 bases, with 14 bases of the junction left unmatched. This CDR3 is built from 18 residues. Germline V gene data show CDR1 as SGHAT and CDR2 as FQNNGV. DNA of the CDR3: TGTGCCAGCAGCCCCAGGCCCCTAGCGGGAGGCTCGCCAGATACGCAGTATTTT. Protein: CASSPRPLAGGSPDTQYF.

The chain combines TRBV4-2 with TRBJ2-6; 12 bases align to TRBD1. After removal of 1 base from V and 0 bases from J, the junction contained 7 bases not matched to a gene. There are 20 residues in the CDR3. Germline V gives CDR1 LGHNA, CDR2 YNFKEQ. The DNA of the CDR3 is TGTGCCAGCAGCCAAGTGGGGACAGGGGGCCAAGGCTCTGGGGCCAACGTCCTGACTTTC. As protein: CASSQVGTGGQGSGANVLTF.

The sample holds one count of this clone. The V and J genes are TRBV10-3 and TRBJ2-7, with 7 bases fitting TRBD2. V shed 2 bases, J shed 5 bases, and the junction held 12 bases outside the gene matches. The CDR3 consists of 16 residues. CDR1 and CDR2 (germline): ENHRY, SYGVKD. This CDR3 is CAISESAGGSSHEQYF. CDR3 DNA sequence: TGTGCCATCAGTGAGAGCGCAGGCGGGAGTTCTCACGAGCAGTACTTC.

The V and J genes are TRBV6-5 and TRBJ2-1; D is possibly TRBD2 (6 bases). The CDR3 runs to 15 residues. The V end lost 7 bases, the J end lost 5 bases, and 18 bases lay between the germline ends. In germline, CDR1 is MNHEY, CDR2 SVGAGI. In DNA form, the CDR3 reads TGTGCCAGCAAATCAGACCGGGACTCAAACAATGAGCAGTTCTTC. It translates to CASKSDRDSNNEQFF.

This chain uses TRBV28 with TRBJ1-2; D is possibly TRBD1 (5 bases). Germline V gene lookup returns CDR1 MDHEN and CDR2 SYDVKM. The CDR3 runs 15 residues. The V gene lost 0 bases and the J gene lost 0 bases, with 8 bases spanning the gap. The CDR3 DNA reads as TGTGCCAGCAGTTTATGGGGGCAGCCTAACTATGGCTACACCTTC. Its protein is CASSLWGQPNYGYTF.

This chain uses TRBV10-3 with TRBJ2-1; D is perhaps TRBD1 (5 bases). The germline gives CDR1 ENHRY, CDR2 SYGVKD. The V end was cut by 4 bases, the J end by 5 bases, with 9 bases between. The CDR3 has 13 residues. CDR3 sequence (DNA): TGTGCCATCAGTGGAAGGGGTGACAATGAGCAGTTCTTC. Protein: CAISGRGDNEQFF.

The rearrangement uses TRBV29-1 and TRBJ2-5, with D perhaps TRBD1 (6 bases). Germline V lookup: CDR1 SQVTM, CDR2 ANQGSEA. Trimming took off 3 bases at V and 5 bases at J, with 13 bases between the two ends. CDR3 length: 13 residues. CDR3 sequence: CSVDAGERETQYF. CDR3 sequence (DNA): TGCAGCGTTGACGCAGGGGAACGGGAGACCCAGTACTTC.

The chain joins TRBV27 to TRBJ2-1, with 8 nucleotides matching TRBD2. CDR1 is MNHEY, CDR2 SMNVEV, per germline (reference sequence). J was trimmed by 8 bases and V by 3 bases; bases with no gene match: 12. The CDR3 is made up of 16 amino acids. CDR3 coding DNA: TGTGCCAGCAGTTTCCGGCATGTAGCGGGGTGGGATGAGCAGTTCTTC. Protein: CASSFRHVAGWDEQFF.

The chain joins TRBV27 to TRBJ2-7; D uncertain. In germline, CDR1 is MNHEY, CDR2 SMNVEV (reference sequence). V was clipped by 3 bases and J by 0 bases, with 15 bases between them. The CDR3 runs 16 residues. CDR3 nucleotide sequence: TGTGCCAGCAGTTTCTCGTTACAGAGTTACTCCTACGAGCAGTACTTC. Amino acid sequence: CASSFSLQSYSYEQYF.

The V and J genes are TRBV27 and TRBJ2-1; 10 positions match TRBD2. The CDR3 totals 15 residues. CDR1 and CDR2 (germline): MNHEY, SMNVEV (reference sequence). The ends lost 5 bases at V and 7 bases at J; junction bases unmatched: 8. The DNA for the CDR3 is TGTGCCAGCAGTACAGGGACTAGCGTGAGGAATGAGCAGTTCTTC. This codes for CASSTGTSVRNEQFF.

The chain is built from TRBV5-1 and TRBJ2-5, with 8 bases matching TRBD1. This CDR3 is 19 amino acids long. V lost 3 bases to trimming and J lost 1 base; unmatched junction nucleotides: 17. Germline CDR1 reads SGHRS; CDR2 reads YFSETQ. This chain's CDR3 is CASSSAPGIGTGVQETQYF. The CDR3 nucleotides read TGCGCCAGCAGCTCGGCCCCGGGCATCGGGACAGGCGTCCAAGAGACCCAGTACTTC. Drawing the rest from reference TRBV5-1 and TRBJ2-5, the complete variable domain is KAGVTQTPRYLIKTRGQQVTLSCSPISGHRSVSWYQQTPGQGLQFLFEYFSETQRNKGNFPGRFSGRQFSNSRSEMNVSTLELGDSALYLCASSSAPGIGTGVQETQYFGPGTRLLVL.

The chain links TRBV19 to TRBJ2-3, with 8 bases matching TRBD2. In germline, CDR1 is LNHDA, CDR2 SQIVND (reference sequence). CDR3 length equals 14 residues. The V and J ends lost 6 bases and 3 bases, in that order; junction bases with no gene match: 5. The CDR3 nucleotides read TGTGCCAGTAGACCCGGGACTAGTACAGATACGCAGTATTTT. Translated, it gives CASRPGTSTDTQYF.

The chain carries TRBV2 and TRBJ2-1; 7 nucleotides align to TRBD1. The CDR3 consists of 16 residues. Germline CDR1 SNHLY, CDR2 FYNNEI. The trim removed 4 bases at V and 0 bases at J, leaving 6 bases unmatched. This chain's CDR3 is CASSGQGYSSYNEQFF. The CDR3 DNA sequence: TGTGCCAGCAGTGGACAGGGTTACAGCTCCTACAATGAGCAGTTCTTC.

The table lists this clone with a few counts. The rearrangement uses TRBV6-1 and TRBJ1-1; tentative D call: TRBD1 (5 bases). Germline values: CDR1 MNHNS, CDR2 SASEGT. The CDR3 is 13 amino acids. Trimming shortened V by 1 base and J by 7 bases, and 10 bases separated the two germline ends. In nucleotides, the CDR3 is TGTGCCAGCAGTGAAGTTCTGGGGGGTGAAGCTTTCTTT. Encoded protein: CASSEVLGGEAFF.

This clone has more than one count but fewer than ten. CDR3 loop: CASRSWGENTGELFF. The CDR3 region has the DNA TGTGCCAGTAGATCTTGGGGGGAGAACACCGGGGAGCTGTTTTTT. The chain joins TRBV19 to TRBJ2-2, with D perhaps TRBD2 (6 bases). The length of the CDR3 is 15 residues. Germline CDR1 LNHDA, CDR2 SQIVND (reference sequence). V lost 6 bases and J 1 base, leaving 12 bases between the germline ends.